This T cell receptor beta chain was sequenced during a study of blood T cell repertoires in COVID-19. Study context: From the United States, Italy and Spain came samples of acute and convalescent COVID-19.

In the original workflow: Estimates of nucleated cell counts were drawn from the amplification of reference gene primers. Only in-frame clones appear in the TCRdb table, and some are missing; sequencing was by immunoSEQ multiplex PCR. The V and J calls and clone size are taken from that table; D and trimming were inferred from the DNA. The sample lists 200,000 to 250,000 clones, around 86% occurring once. The trim removed 0 bases at V and 2 bases at J, leaving 4 bases unmatched. The germline gives CDR1 SGHRS, CDR2 YFSETQ. This CDR3 comprises 15 residues. V gene TRBV5-1 combines with J gene TRBJ2-7, with 8 bases fitting TRBD1. Sequenced sample: peripheral blood. The clonotype comes from a woman of 80 years or more with COVID-19, enrolled during active disease. Here the CDR3 DNA reads TGCGCCAGCAGCTTGGCCAGGGGGCCCCCCTACGAGCAGTACTTC. This encodes CASSLARGPPYEQYF.